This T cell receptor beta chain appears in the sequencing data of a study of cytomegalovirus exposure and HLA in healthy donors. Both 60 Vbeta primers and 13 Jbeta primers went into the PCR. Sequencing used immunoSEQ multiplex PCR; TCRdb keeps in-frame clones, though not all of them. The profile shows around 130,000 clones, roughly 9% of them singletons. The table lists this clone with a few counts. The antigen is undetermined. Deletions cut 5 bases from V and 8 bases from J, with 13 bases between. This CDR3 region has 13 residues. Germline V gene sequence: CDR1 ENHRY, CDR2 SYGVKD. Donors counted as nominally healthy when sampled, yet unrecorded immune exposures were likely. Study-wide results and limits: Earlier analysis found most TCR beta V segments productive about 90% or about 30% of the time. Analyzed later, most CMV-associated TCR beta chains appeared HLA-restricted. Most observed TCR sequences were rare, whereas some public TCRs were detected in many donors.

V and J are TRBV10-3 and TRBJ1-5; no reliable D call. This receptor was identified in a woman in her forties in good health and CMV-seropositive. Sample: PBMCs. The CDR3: CAISSEGSKPQHF. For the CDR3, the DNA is TGTGCCATCAGTTCAGAGGGTAGTAAGCCCCAGCATTTT.